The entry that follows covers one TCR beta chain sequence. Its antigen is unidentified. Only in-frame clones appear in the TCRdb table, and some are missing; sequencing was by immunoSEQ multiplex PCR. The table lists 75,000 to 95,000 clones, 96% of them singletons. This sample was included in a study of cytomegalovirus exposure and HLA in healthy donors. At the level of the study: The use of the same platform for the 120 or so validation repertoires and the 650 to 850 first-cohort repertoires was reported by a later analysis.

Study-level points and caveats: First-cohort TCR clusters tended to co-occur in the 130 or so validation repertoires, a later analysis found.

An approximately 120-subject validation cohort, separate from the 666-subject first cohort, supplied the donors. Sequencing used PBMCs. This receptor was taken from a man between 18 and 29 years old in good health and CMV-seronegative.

CDR3 bases: TGTGCCAGCAGTCCACCGACAGGGGGGTTAATAGCGACAGATTTCGAGCAGTACTTC. Translating it yields CASSPPTGGLIATDFEQYF. This chain connects TRBV28 to TRBJ2-7, with 9 bases identical to TRBD1. From germline, CDR1 is MDHEN and CDR2 SYDVKM. This CDR3 contains 19 residues. Unmatched junction bases numbered 23, after V lost 5 bases and J lost 6 bases.